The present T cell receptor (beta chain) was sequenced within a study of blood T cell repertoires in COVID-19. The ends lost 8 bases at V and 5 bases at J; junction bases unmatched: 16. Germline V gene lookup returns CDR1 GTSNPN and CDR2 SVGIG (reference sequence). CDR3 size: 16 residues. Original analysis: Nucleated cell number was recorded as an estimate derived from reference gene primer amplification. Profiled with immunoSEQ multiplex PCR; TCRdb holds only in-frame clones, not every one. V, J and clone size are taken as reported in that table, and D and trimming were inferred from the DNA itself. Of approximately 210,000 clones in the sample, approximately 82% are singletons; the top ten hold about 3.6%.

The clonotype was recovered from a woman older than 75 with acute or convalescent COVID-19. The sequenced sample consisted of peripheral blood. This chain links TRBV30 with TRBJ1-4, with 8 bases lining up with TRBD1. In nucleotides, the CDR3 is TGTGCCCGCTACGGAGGCAGGGGGCGAGCGAATGAAAAACTGTTTTTT. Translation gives CARYGGRGRANEKLFF.